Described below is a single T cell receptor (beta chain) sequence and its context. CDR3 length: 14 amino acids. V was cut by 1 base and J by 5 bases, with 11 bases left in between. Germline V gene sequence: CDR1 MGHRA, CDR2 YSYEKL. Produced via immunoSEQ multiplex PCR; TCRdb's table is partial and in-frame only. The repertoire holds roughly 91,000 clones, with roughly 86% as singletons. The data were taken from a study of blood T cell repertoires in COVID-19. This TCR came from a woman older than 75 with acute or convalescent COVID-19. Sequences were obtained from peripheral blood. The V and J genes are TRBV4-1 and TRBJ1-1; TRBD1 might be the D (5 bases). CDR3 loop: CASSQGGRVTEAFF. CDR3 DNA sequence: TGCGCCAGCAGCCAAGGGGGGAGGGTGACTGAAGCTTTCTTT.